What follows is one TCR beta chain and its context. What it recognizes is unknown. Profiled with immunoSEQ multiplex PCR; TCRdb holds only in-frame clones, not every one. Altogether some 20,000 clones are present, around two thirds being singletons, with the ten largest covering about 15%. This entry belongs to a study of vaccination effects on CD4 cells after COVID-19. Across the whole study: Participants got two doses of BNT162b2 or mRNA-1273 vaccine. Study conclusions and caveats: Convalescent patients in the study were few, and early post-infection timepoints were absent.

Under the ViraFEST assay, PBMC were stimulated with viral peptide pools so that antigen-specific CD4+ T cells expanded. Sequencing was performed afterwards. Upon completion of around eleven days in culture, CD4+ T cells were isolated. Among the vaccine recipients, none had a prior SARS-CoV-2 infection, and nucleocapsid antibodies were negative. V dropped 4 bases and J dropped 7 bases, with 10 bases sitting between them. Germline V lookup: CDR1 MNHNY, CDR2 SVGAGI (reference sequence). This CDR3 is built from 12 residues. Specimen: CD4+ T cells from PBMCs cultured with HCoV-229E spike peptides, collected before COVID-19 vaccination. The chain has TRBV6-6 and TRBJ1-1; D not resolved. This TCR was recovered from a human donor who received a COVID-19 vaccine. CDR3: CASSLISHEAFF. In DNA, the CDR3 is TGTGCCAGCAGTTTAATCAGCCATGAAGCTTTCTTT.